The 18 T cell receptor beta chains in this list originate from one sample, sequenced in a study of T cell responses to AZD1222 COVID-19 vaccine. Produced via immunoSEQ multiplex PCR; TCRdb's table is partial and in-frame only. The table lists approximately 120,000 clones, about 88% of them singletons. Sequenced material: peripheral blood, taken on day 0 of AZD1222 vaccination. The receptors originated from an adult in good health.

The V call is TRBV7-3, the J call TRBJ1-1, with 7 bases aligning to TRBD1. The germline V gene has CDR1 SGHTA and CDR2 FQGTGA. V lost 3 bases and J lost 5; bases outside the gene matches: 6. The CDR3 is 14 residues long. Written as DNA, the CDR3 is TGTGCCAGCAGCTTCAGGGGGAGGGAAACTGAAGCTTTCTTT. It specifies CASSFRGRETEAFF.

This chain connects TRBV6-2 or TRBV6-3 to TRBJ1-2; no clear D. Germline V lookup: CDR1 MNHEY, CDR2 SVGEGT. Trimming pared 5 bases from V and 8 bases from J, leaving 15 bases between. There are 13 residues in the CDR3. This chain's CDR3 is CASSQLGPSGYTF. Here the CDR3 DNA reads TGTGCCAGCAGTCAACTTGGTCCTAGCGGCTACACCTTC.

As to this clone: At one end the junction does not follow the germline gene, possibly because of a read error. The DNA of the CDR3 is TGTGCCAGCAGCCTACCGGACAGGGGCGTCTTT. The encoded protein is CASSLPDRGVF. V is TRBV6-5 and J is TRBJ1-1, with TRBD1 matching 9 bases. The CDR3 extends over 11 amino acids. The germline V gene has CDR1 MNHEY and CDR2 SVGAGI.

In its sample, this clone was seen once. The rearrangement uses TRBV9 and TRBJ2-6, with 7 bases lining up with TRBD1. V shed 4 bases and J 0 bases; nucleotides not matched to a gene: 10. The CDR3 length is 18 residues. CDR1 is SGDLS and CDR2 is YYNGEE in the germline V gene. CDR3 loop: CASSPGAGGSSGANVLTF. The CDR3 bases are TGTGCCAGCAGCCCCGGAGCAGGGGGTTCCTCTGGGGCCAACGTCCTGACTTTC. Together with reference TRBV9 and TRBJ2-6, the CDR3 gives the full variable domain: DSGVTQTPKHLITATGQRVTLRCSPRSGDLSVYWYQQSLDQGLQFLIQYYNGEERAKGNILERFSAQQFPDLHSELNLSSLELGDSALYFCASSPGAGGSSGANVLTFGAGSRLTVL.

This clone was counted between two and nine times. The V gene is TRBV24-1, the J gene TRBJ1-2; 9 bases map to TRBD1. Germline loops: CDR1 KGHDR, CDR2 SFDVKD. The CDR3 is 16 amino acids. With V trimmed by 4 bases and J by 2 bases, 7 bases remained unmatched. This CDR3 is CATSDPPGQGNYGYTF. For the CDR3, the DNA is TGTGCCACCAGTGACCCGCCGGGACAGGGAAACTATGGCTACACCTTC.

CDR3 region: CASSERGGRGNYGYTF. The CDR3 region has the DNA TGTGCCAGCAGTGAACGGGGGGGAAGGGGTAACTATGGCTACACCTTC. The rearrangement links TRBV6-1 to TRBJ1-2, with TRBD1 as a possible D gene (5 bases). Trimming removed 2 bases from V and 1 base from J, with 14 bases in between. CDR3 length: 16 residues. Germline CDR1 is MNHNS and CDR2 is SASEGT.

This chain links TRBV15 with TRBJ1-1; maybe TRBD1 (5 bases). The V gene lost 3 bases and the J gene lost 1 base, with 9 bases spanning the gap. Germline loops: CDR1 LNHNV, CDR2 YYDKDF (reference sequence). The CDR3 has 14 residues. DNA for the CDR3: TGTGCCACCAGCAGCGGACAATCGAACACTGAAGCTTTCTTT. Translation: CATSSGQSNTEAFF.

The rearrangement uses TRBV19 and TRBJ2-5, with 12 nucleotides matching TRBD1. Losses at the gene ends were 4 bases for V and 1 base for J; bases not matched to a gene: 4. The germline V gene encodes CDR1 LNHDA and CDR2 SQIVND (reference sequence). This CDR3 spans 16 amino acids. CDR3 sequence: CASSNRDRGPQETQYF. In DNA, the CDR3 is TGTGCCAGTAGTAACCGGGACAGGGGGCCCCAAGAGACCCAGTACTTC.

The chain uses TRBV5-6 and TRBJ1-4, with 11 nucleotides matching TRBD1. The junction had 6 bases not matched to a gene; V was cut back by 3 bases and J by 8 bases. The CDR3 is 15 amino acids. Looked up from germline, CDR1 is SGHDT and CDR2 is YYEEEE. The CDR3, as DNA: TGTGCCAGCAGCTACCCGGGACAGGGGGGAGAAAAACTGTTTTTT. Residues: CASSYPGQGGEKLFF.

The gene calls are TRBV6-5 and TRBJ2-4; D perhaps matches TRBD2 (6 bases). The V end was cut by 6 bases, the J end by 0 bases, with 12 bases between. Germline CDR1 reads MNHEY; CDR2 reads SVGAGI. This CDR3 comprises 15 residues. As DNA, the CDR3 is TGTGCCAGCAGGTCCGGGGGAATAGCCAAAAACATTCAGTACTTC. Its translation is CASRSGGIAKNIQYF.

The rearrangement uses TRBV5-4 and TRBJ1-2; D is undetermined. Trimming took 0 bases from V and 5 from J, leaving 11 bases between them. There are 14 residues in the CDR3. Germline V gene lookup returns CDR1 SGHNT and CDR2 YYREEE (reference sequence). Here the CDR3 reads CASSLGVTDYGYTF. In nucleotides, the CDR3 is TGTGCCAGCAGCTTGGGGGTCACTGATTATGGCTACACCTTC.

The V and J genes are TRBV12-3 or TRBV12-4 and TRBJ1-2, with D tentatively TRBD1 (6 bases). CDR3 size: 13 residues. The V gene lost 4 bases and the J gene lost 2 bases, with 8 bases spanning the gap. DNA for the CDR3: TGTGCCAGCAGTTCACAGGGAAACTATGGCTACACCTTC. Protein product: CASSSQGNYGYTF.

J is TRBJ2-1 and V is TRBV5-5, with D perhaps matching TRBD2 (6 bases). Germline V lookup: CDR1 SGHKS, CDR2 YYEKEE (reference sequence). Trimming pared 4 bases from V and 8 bases from J, leaving 19 bases between. The CDR3 contains 15 residues. In nucleotides, the CDR3 is TGTGCCAGCAGCACGCGGGACTCCCCCTCGGATGAGCAGTTCTTC. Its translation: CASSTRDSPSDEQFF.

This clone has just one count. The V gene is TRBV5-5, the J gene TRBJ2-2, with D possibly matching TRBD1 (6 bases). From germline, CDR1 is SGHKS and CDR2 YYEKEE (reference sequence). V lost 1 base and J 4 bases, leaving 11 bases between the germline ends. CDR3 length: 15 amino acids. CDR3 residues: CASSLPGQITGELFF. CDR3 sequence (DNA): TGTGCCAGCAGCTTGCCTGGACAGATCACCGGGGAGCTGTTTTTT. Based on the CDR3 plus reference TRBV5-5 and TRBJ2-2, the full variable domain is DAGVTQSPTHLIKTRGQQVTLRCSPISGHKSVSWYQQVLGQGPQFIFQYYEKEERGRGNFPDRFSARQFPNYSSELNVNALLLGDSALYLCASSLPGQITGELFFGEGSRLTVL.

The chain carries TRBV14 and TRBJ2-3; D may be TRBD2 (5 bases). V was cut by 1 base and J by 3 bases, with 11 bases left in between. This CDR3 contains 15 residues. Germline values: CDR1 SGHDN, CDR2 FVKESK. The CDR3 nucleotides are TGTGCCAGCAGCCAAGCAGTCGGACTTACAGATACGCAGTATTTT. Protein sequence: CASSQAVGLTDTQYF.

The CDR3: CASSPAPGDNEQFF. CDR3 coding DNA: TGTGCCAGCAGCCCGGCCCCCGGGGACAATGAGCAGTTCTTC. The V and J genes are TRBV7-9 and TRBJ2-1; TRBD2 might be the D (5 bases). This CDR3 has 14 amino acids. The V end was cut by 5 bases, the J end by 5 bases, with 13 bases between. Germline CDR1 SEHNR, CDR2 FQNEAQ (reference sequence).

This chain connects TRBV5-4 to TRBJ2-5, with D maybe TRBD2 (6 bases). The CDR3 is made up of 15 amino acids. The ends were cut back, 0 bases at V and 5 bases at J, with 14 bases in the middle. Germline CDR1 reads SGHNT; CDR2 reads YYREEE (reference sequence). CDR3 sequence (DNA): TGTGCCAGCAGCTTGGAGGCGGGACCTTCGGAGACCCAGTACTTC. Its translation: CASSLEAGPSETQYF.

V usage is TRBV5-1 and J usage is TRBJ2-7, with TRBD1 matching over 8 bases. The CDR3 is 15 residues long. Germline loops: CDR1 SGHRS, CDR2 YFSETQ. The V and J ends lost 0 bases and 5 bases, in that order; junction bases with no gene match: 7. The CDR3 is CASSLEGQGWDEQYF. The CDR3 DNA follows: TGCGCCAGCAGCTTGGAAGGACAGGGTTGGGACGAGCAGTACTTC.